This T cell receptor beta chain stems from a study of tumor-infiltrating lymphocytes in oesophageal squamous cell carcinoma. Germline CDR1 is SGHAT and CDR2 is FQNNGV. Trimming removed 2 bases from V and 5 bases from J; junction bases left unmatched: 7. CDR3 length: 15 amino acids. MiXCR, run by TCRdb on the PCR reads, gives a single entry per CDR3 protein. The sample has approximately 21,000 distinct CDR3 sequences; more than 30% are singletons. Sequenced input: esophageal tumor tissue. The chain employs TRBV11-2 and TRBJ2-5; 8 nucleotides agree with TRBD1. This TCR derives from a male donor with esophageal squamous cell carcinoma. CDR3 bases: TGTGCCAGCAGCTTAATGGGGACAGGCGGGGAGACCCAGTACTTC. Translated, it gives CASSLMGTGGETQYF.